This TCR beta chain emerged from a study of Ad26.COV2.S vaccination and SARS-CoV-2 variants. Study information: Doses of Ad26.COV2.S were injected into muscle once or twice, 56 days apart. Study-level findings and limits: Considerable breadth of spike-specific CD8+ and CD4+ T cell responses has reportedly been documented following vaccination.

V lost 2 bases, J lost 1 base, and 12 bases lay in between. The CDR3 is 15 amino acids. Germline CDR1 reads SGHVS; CDR2 reads FQNEAQ. Comment on this clone: As yet, its antigen is unknown.

Treatment noted: roughly 19 received Ad26.COV2.S at low or high dose, single or two shots; about 5 received placebo; per-sample allocation not given. Collection of samples fell on day 63 after the first vaccine or placebo injection. Using immunoSEQ multiplex PCR, the repertoire was profiled, and TCRdb retains in-frame clones only, with some absent. The sample carries some 390,000 clones, roughly nine tenths recorded once. The receptor was isolated from a person between 18 and 59 years old who received the Ad26.COV2.S COVID-19 vaccine or a placebo. Sequencing was performed on peripheral blood, taken in a trial of Ad26.COV2.S vaccine versus placebo. This rearrangement joins TRBV7-8 to TRBJ2-7; weak D call: TRBD1 (6 bases). DNA of the CDR3: TGTGCCAGCAGCTTAAAGGACAGCGTTTCCTACGAGCAGTACTTC. It translates to CASSLKDSVSYEQYF.